This TCR beta chain was obtained from a study of molecular identifiers for immune sequencing clone quantification. Study-level results: Among over 950,000 naive cells, as was reported, spiked Jurkat TCR RNA from one cell was detectable.

The use of previously described methods and listed TCR primers produced the bulk TCR libraries. MiXCR, applied by TCRdb to the PCR reads, yields one record per CDR3 protein. Seen here are 100,000 or so distinct CDR3 sequences, 35% observed once, and the top ten hold less than 10%. This clonotype was seen ten or more times. The antigen is unknown. This CDR3 is 14 amino acids long. J lost 2 bases, V lost 6 bases, and 7 bases had no gene match. Every naive CD8 library was made from between about 17,000 and 1,100,000 sorted cells with 10%, 30% or 50% RNA. Sorting isolated naive CD8 T cells as CD8+CD4-CCR7+CD45RA+ events.

The origin of this receptor is a human donor in good health. Some libraries in this study had Jurkat cell RNA spiked in. The specimen was naive CD8+ T cells from blood, with Jurkat cell RNA spiked in. Subset given: FACS-sorted CD8+CD4-CCR7+CD45RA+ naive T cells. This rearrangement joins TRBV12-3 or TRBV12-4 to TRBJ2-7; TRBD1 matches 7 bases. The CDR3 loop is CASSPVGTAYEQYF. Here the CDR3 DNA reads TGTGCCAGCAGCCCGGTCGGGACAGCCTACGAGCAGTACTTC.